These 17 T cell receptor beta chains share one sample of origin, sequenced in a study of CD8 T cells in Susac syndrome. Reverse transcription of roughly 0.45 to 1 ug RNA used random hexamers. One entry per CDR3 protein, called by TCRdb with MiXCR from the immunoSEQ multiplex PCR reads. The table shows tens of thousands of distinct CDR3 sequences, with around 93% occurring only once. The sample comprised CD4+ T cells from PBMCs. These receptors originate from a human donor with Susac syndrome.

The rearrangement links TRBV19 to TRBJ2-2, with D possibly matching TRBD1 (6 bases). Germline V gives CDR1 LNHDA, CDR2 SQIVND (reference sequence). The V and J ends lost 7 bases and 0 bases respectively, with 21 bases between them. This CDR3 is built from 18 residues. CDR3 DNA: TGTGCCAGTAAGACGACTGTGGGGGCCCTAGCGAACACCGGGGAGCTGTTTTTT. Encoded protein: CASKTTVGALANTGELFF.

V usage is TRBV4-3 and J usage is TRBJ2-1; 10 positions agree with TRBD2. V shed 5 bases and J 7 bases; nucleotides not matched to a gene: 11. Germline lookup yields CDR1 LGHNA and CDR2 YSLEER. The CDR3 is 16 residues long. CDR3 sequence: CASSEGVAGGINEQFF. The CDR3 DNA is TGCGCCAGCAGCGAAGGGGTAGCGGGAGGTATTAATGAGCAGTTCTTC.

V usage is TRBV7-9 and J usage is TRBJ1-5; the D gene is possibly TRBD1 (6 bases). The CDR3 has 15 amino acids. Per germline, CDR1 SEHNR and CDR2 FQNEAQ (reference sequence). The V end lost 5 bases, the J end lost 4 bases, and 15 bases lay between the germline ends. The CDR3 is CASSLEGGRNQPQHF. As DNA, the CDR3 is TGTGCCAGCAGCCTCGAAGGGGGAAGGAATCAGCCCCAGCATTTT.

The genes are TRBV28 and TRBJ2-2; D may be TRBD2 (5 bases). V lost 3 bases, J lost 3 bases, and 8 bases lay in between. The germline V gene encodes CDR1 MDHEN and CDR2 SYDVKM. The CDR3 runs 14 residues. The CDR3 region has the DNA TGTGCCAGCAGTTTGAGGCGGGACACCGGGGAGCTGTTTTTT. It specifies CASSLRRDTGELFF.

A single count supports this clonotype. The chain has TRBV24-1 and TRBJ2-7, with D possibly being TRBD2 (6 bases). The CDR3 sequence is 18 residues long. CDR1 and CDR2 from the germline V gene are KGHDR and SFDVKD. The V gene lost 0 bases and the J gene lost 6 bases, with 23 bases spanning the gap. As DNA, the CDR3 is TGTGCCACCAGTGATTTGATTGGGACCGGGACTCAACCATCCGAGCAGTACTTC. Translated: CATSDLIGTGTQPSEQYF.

V is TRBV18 and J is TRBJ2-7; tentatively, D is TRBD1 or TRBD2 (5 bases each). Germline assignment: CDR1 KGHSH and CDR2 LQKENI. This CDR3 spans 16 amino acids. V dropped 3 bases and J dropped 4 bases, with 19 bases sitting between them. The CDR3 nucleotides are TGTGCCAGCTCACCTGCTTCCGGGACGCGGAGTTACGAGCAGTACTTC. Amino acids: CASSPASGTRSYEQYF.

The chain employs TRBV7-2 and TRBJ1-1; no reliable D call. The CDR3 sequence is 12 residues long. Germline CDR1 is SGHTA and CDR2 is FQGNSA. V lost 5 bases and J lost 3, with 7 bases in between. CDR3 DNA: TGTGCCAGCAGCCCCCGTCACACTGAAGCTTTCTTT. Protein product: CASSPRHTEAFF.

The chain recombines TRBV5-1 with TRBJ2-1; 8 bases fit TRBD1. Germline V CDR1 and CDR2: SGHRS, YFSETQ. This CDR3 comprises 14 residues. The ends lost 0 bases at V and 6 bases at J; junction bases unmatched: 2. The CDR3 sequence: CASSLGQGINEQFF. DNA of the CDR3: TGCGCCAGCAGCTTGGGACAGGGGATCAATGAGCAGTTCTTC.

The chain joins TRBV18 to TRBJ2-1; 16 positions match TRBD2. The CDR3 has 16 residues. Germline assignment: CDR1 KGHSH and CDR2 LQKENI. J gave up 6 bases and V 6 bases, and 5 bases lay outside the gene matches. The CDR3 protein is CASSPGLAGGPNEQFF. The CDR3 nucleotides are TGTGCCAGCTCTCCGGGACTAGCGGGAGGGCCCAATGAGCAGTTCTTC.

The chain has TRBV28 and TRBJ1-2; D call uncertain. The CDR3 sequence is 14 residues long. Germline loops: CDR1 MDHEN, CDR2 SYDVKM. The V gene lost 8 bases and the J gene lost 0 bases, with 13 bases spanning the gap. The CDR3 spells CASLPGGSNYGYTF. As DNA, the CDR3 is TGTGCCAGCCTGCCTGGAGGGTCTAACTATGGCTACACCTTC.

This clonotype was detected only once. This chain uses TRBV29-1 with TRBJ2-2; possible D gene TRBD1, 5 bases. CDR3 length equals 16 residues. The germline gives CDR1 SQVTM, CDR2 ANQGSEA. Trimming removed 4 bases at V and 2 bases at J, with 17 bases between. CDR3 bases: TGCAGCGTTGTAAGGAATGCCAGGGCTAACACCGGGGAGCTGTTTTTT. Encoded protein: CSVVRNARANTGELFF.

This sequence joins TRBV20-1 and TRBJ2-1; 12 bases fit TRBD2. The germline V gene encodes CDR1 DFQATT and CDR2 SNEGSKA (reference sequence). The CDR3 runs to 15 residues. V shed 2 bases, J shed 4 bases, and the junction held 3 bases outside the gene matches. The CDR3 bases are TGCAGTGCTAGACGGGGGACTAGCGGGTACAATGAGCAGTTCTTC. Its protein is CSARRGTSGYNEQFF.

The rearrangement links TRBV28 to TRBJ1-4; tentatively, D is TRBD1 (6 bases). Between the trimmed V and J ends, which lost 3 bases and 8 bases, there was a span of 10 bases. Germline CDR1 is MDHEN and CDR2 is SYDVKM. This CDR3 spans 13 amino acids. The CDR3 loop is CASSFSGEEKLFF. CDR3 sequence (DNA): TGTGCCAGCAGTTTCTCAGGGGAGGAAAAACTGTTTTTT.

Of note for this clonotype: The junction shows a germline mismatch at one end, possibly a read error. This chain connects TRBV2 to TRBJ1-3; D is unresolved. The CDR3 sequence is 14 residues long. Looked up from germline, CDR1 is SNHLY and CDR2 is FYNNEI. CDR3 coding DNA: TGTGCCAGCAGTGGAAGTGGCTCTGGAAGCACCATATATTTT. Its protein is CASSGSGSGSTIYF.

V and J are TRBV12-5 and TRBJ2-5, with D tentatively TRBD2 (6 bases). Per the germline V gene, CDR1 is LGHNT and CDR2 is FRNRAP. Trimming shortened V by 3 bases and J by 5 bases, and 7 bases separated the two germline ends. The CDR3 length is 12 residues. The CDR3 reads CASGFGGETQYF. In nucleotides, the CDR3 is TGTGCTAGTGGTTTCGGAGGGGAGACCCAGTACTTC.

The rearrangement uses TRBV7-6 and TRBJ1-1; D ambiguous. Germline V lookup: CDR1 SGHVS, CDR2 FNYEAQ. V lost 2 bases to trimming and J lost 2 bases, with 12 bases between them. The CDR3 loop spans 15 amino acids. The CDR3: CASSLLAVLNTEAFF. In DNA form, the CDR3 reads TGTGCCAGCAGCTTACTGGCAGTACTAAACACTGAAGCTTTCTTT.

The V gene is TRBV2, the J gene TRBJ2-7; D might be TRBD1 (5 bases). V was cut by 7 bases and J by 0 bases, with 22 bases left in between. The CDR3 runs 17 residues. The germline V gene encodes CDR1 SNHLY and CDR2 FYNNEI. DNA for the CDR3: TGTGCCAGCAAGACTGGGCCAGGGAACTTCGACTCCTACGAGCAGTACTTC. This gives the protein CASKTGPGNFDSYEQYF.